The 13 T cell receptor beta chains presented below share a single source sample, sequenced in a study of CD8+CD57+ T cells in acquired aplastic anemia. Patients chosen for sequencing had shown CD8+CD57+ cell expansion by flow cytometry. Genomic DNA, the template, was used for profiling of the TCR beta VDJ and CDR3. TCRdb passed the reads through MiXCR, listing each CDR3 protein once. The table has some 170,000 distinct CDR3 sequences, more than 60% seen once; the top ten hold approximately 42%. Sequenced input: sorted CD4+, CD8+, or CD8+CD57+ T cells (not recorded which) from PBMCs. Source of these receptors: a human donor with aplastic anemia.

This chain links TRBV15 with TRBJ2-5; possible D gene TRBD2, 5 bases. The CDR3 is 15 amino acids. Germline V gives CDR1 LNHNV, CDR2 YYDKDF (reference sequence). The V end was cut by 6 bases, the J end by 6 bases, with 20 bases between. For the CDR3, the DNA is TGTGCCACCAGTCCAGACGGGGTGGTCGTGAAGACCCAGTACTTC. Residues: CATSPDGVVVKTQYF.

Only one count was recorded for this clonotype. The genes are TRBV7-9 and TRBJ2-7, with TRBD1 identical over 7 bases. V dropped 5 bases and J dropped 0; count of bases not matched to a gene: 4. Germline-derived CDR1 and CDR2 are SEHNR and FQNEAQ (reference sequence). The CDR3 spans 14 residues. CDR3 sequence: CASSLTGPSYEQYF. CDR3 coding DNA: TGTGCCAGCAGCCTGACAGGGCCCTCCTACGAGCAGTACTTC.

In its sample, this clonotype was seen once. The genes are TRBV5-6 and TRBJ2-5; 8 bases align to TRBD2. The J segment lost 2 bases and the V segment lost 0 bases, leaving 6 bases of the junction unmatched. This CDR3 is built from 16 residues. Germline V lookup: CDR1 SGHDT, CDR2 YYEEEE. Here the CDR3 reads CASSLGGGGLQETQYF. For the CDR3, the DNA is TGTGCCAGCAGCTTGGGTGGCGGGGGGCTTCAAGAGACCCAGTACTTC.

This clonotype was seen more than once but under ten times. V gene TRBV7-8 combines with J gene TRBJ2-5, with 11 bases lining up with TRBD2. The CDR3 is made up of 15 amino acids. V gave up 5 bases and J gave up 1 base; unmatched junction bases: 3. CDR1 is SGHVS, CDR2 FQNEAQ, per germline. The CDR3 DNA reads TGTGCCAGCAGCCTGGGACTAGCGGCCCAAGAGACCCAGTACTTC. Protein product: CASSLGLAAQETQYF.

The chain is built from TRBV29-1 and TRBJ1-2, with TRBD1 as a possible D gene (5 bases). V lost 1 base to trimming and J lost 2 bases, with 11 bases between them. Germline V CDR1 and CDR2: SQVTM, ANQGSEA. The CDR3 runs to 14 residues. CDR3 amino acids: CSVEGRGRNYGYTF. For the CDR3, the DNA is TGCAGCGTTGAAGGAAGGGGAAGGAACTATGGCTACACCTTC.

The J gene is TRBJ1-5, the V gene TRBV19; no clear D. This CDR3 spans 15 amino acids. The V gene lost 5 bases and the J gene lost 3 bases, with 14 bases spanning the gap. CDR1 is LNHDA, CDR2 SQIVND, per germline (reference sequence). CDR3 residues: CASSAFGEPNQPQHF. In DNA, the CDR3 is TGTGCCAGTAGTGCATTCGGGGAACCCAATCAGCCCCAGCATTTT.

This chain links TRBV19 with TRBJ1-6; D not certain. Germline CDR1 LNHDA, CDR2 SQIVND (reference sequence). The CDR3 sequence is 14 residues long. Between the trimmed V and J ends, which lost 6 bases and 7 bases, there was a span of 13 bases. CDR3 residues: CASSVGNGNSPLHF. The CDR3 bases are TGTGCCAGTAGCGTTGGGAACGGAAATTCACCCCTCCACTTT.

For this clonotype: A clone one base away is much larger, so this may be a read error. The V and J genes are TRBV3-1 and TRBJ2-5; possibly TRBD1 for D (6 bases). The J call may be mistaken, given a closer DNA end match to TRBJ2-7. The CDR3 length is 13 residues. Germline CDR1 LGHDT, CDR2 YNNKEL (reference sequence). The CDR3 DNA reads TGTGCCAGCAGCCAAACGTGGGACAACGAGCAGTACTTC. Amino acid sequence: CASSQTWDNEQYF.

This clonotype was counted a few times. J is TRBJ2-5 and V is TRBV7-2; D unresolved. This CDR3 region has 13 residues. The V end lost 0 bases, the J end lost 5 bases, and 7 bases lay between the germline ends. Per the germline V gene, CDR1 is SGHTA and CDR2 is FQGNSA. Here the CDR3 reads CASSLANGETQYF. The CDR3 bases are TGTGCCAGCAGCTTAGCGAACGGGGAGACCCAGTACTTC.

V usage is TRBV10-3 and J usage is TRBJ2-1; 9 nucleotides match TRBD1. With V trimmed by 6 bases and J by 9 bases, 3 bases remained unmatched. Germline V CDR1 and CDR2: ENHRY, SYGVKD. The CDR3 sequence is 12 residues long. The CDR3 DNA reads TGTGCCATCAGCTGGGACAGGGTTGAGCAGTTCTTC. Amino acid sequence: CAISWDRVEQFF.

The rearrangement joins TRBV5-8 to TRBJ2-1; unclear D gene. The CDR3 is made up of 14 amino acids. V was cut by 1 base and J by 5 bases, with 10 bases left in between. Germline V gene lookup returns CDR1 SGHTS and CDR2 YDEGEE. DNA for the CDR3: TGTGCCAGCAGCTTGCGGGCAGACAACAATGAGCAGTTCTTC. It is translated as CASSLRADNNEQFF.

The chain links TRBV19 to TRBJ2-5, with D perhaps matching TRBD2 (6 bases). Germline V gene data show CDR1 as LNHDA and CDR2 as SQIVND (reference sequence). This CDR3 is built from 14 residues. Trimming left V 2 bases short and J 5 bases short, with 12 bases between. CDR3 region: CASSIWGVGETQYF. DNA for the CDR3: TGTGCCAGTAGTATATGGGGGGTTGGCGAGACCCAGTACTTC. The whole variable domain, filled in from reference TRBV19 and TRBJ2-5, reads DGGITQSPKYLFRKEGQNVTLSCEQNLNHDAMYWYRQDPGQGLRLIYYSQIVNDFQKGDIAEGYSVSREKKESFPLTVTSAQKNPTAFYLCASSIWGVGETQYFGPGTRLLVL.

The rearrangement links TRBV19 to TRBJ2-1; no definite D call. V lost 5 bases and J lost 7, with 12 bases in between. The length of the CDR3 is 13 residues. CDR1 is LNHDA, CDR2 SQIVND, per germline (reference sequence). The CDR3 sequence: CASSVRSSNEQFF. As DNA, the CDR3 is TGTGCCAGTAGTGTCCGATCTTCGAATGAGCAGTTCTTC. Complete variable domain (other parts from reference TRBV19 and TRBJ2-1): DGGITQSPKYLFRKEGQNVTLSCEQNLNHDAMYWYRQDPGQGLRLIYYSQIVNDFQKGDIAEGYSVSREKKESFPLTVTSAQKNPTAFYLCASSVRSSNEQFFGPGTRLTVL.